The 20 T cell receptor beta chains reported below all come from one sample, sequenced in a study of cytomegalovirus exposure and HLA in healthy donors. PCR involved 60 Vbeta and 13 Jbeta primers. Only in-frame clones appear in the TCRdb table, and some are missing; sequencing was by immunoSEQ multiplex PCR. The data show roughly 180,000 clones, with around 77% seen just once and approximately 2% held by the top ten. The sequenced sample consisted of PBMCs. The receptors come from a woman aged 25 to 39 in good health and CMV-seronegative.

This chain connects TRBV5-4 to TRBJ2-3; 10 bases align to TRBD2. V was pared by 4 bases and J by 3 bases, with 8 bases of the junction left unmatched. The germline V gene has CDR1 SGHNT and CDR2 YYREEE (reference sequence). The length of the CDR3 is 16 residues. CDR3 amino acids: CASSTFLAGETDTQYF. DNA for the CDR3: TGTGCCAGCAGCACTTTTCTAGCGGGGGAGACAGATACGCAGTATTTT.

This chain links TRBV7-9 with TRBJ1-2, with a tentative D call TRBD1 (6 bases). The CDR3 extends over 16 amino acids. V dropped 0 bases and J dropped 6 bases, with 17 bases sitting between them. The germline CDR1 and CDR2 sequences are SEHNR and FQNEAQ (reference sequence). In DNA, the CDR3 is TGTGCCAGCAGCTTAGCCGGGGGGCGACTTGATCATGGCTACACCTTC. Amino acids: CASSLAGGRLDHGYTF.

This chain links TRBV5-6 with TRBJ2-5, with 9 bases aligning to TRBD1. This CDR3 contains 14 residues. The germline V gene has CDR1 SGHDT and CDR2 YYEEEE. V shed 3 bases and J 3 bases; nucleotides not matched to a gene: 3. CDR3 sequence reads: CASSSWTGEETQYF. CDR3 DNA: TGTGCCAGCAGCTCCTGGACAGGGGAAGAGACCCAGTACTTC.

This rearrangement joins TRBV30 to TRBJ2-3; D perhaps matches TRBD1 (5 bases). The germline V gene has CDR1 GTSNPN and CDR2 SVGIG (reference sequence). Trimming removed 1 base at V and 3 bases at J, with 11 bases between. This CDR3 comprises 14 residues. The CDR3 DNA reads TGTGCCTGGAGTGCCGTGTCAGGGACAGATACGCAGTATTTT. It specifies CAWSAVSGTDTQYF.

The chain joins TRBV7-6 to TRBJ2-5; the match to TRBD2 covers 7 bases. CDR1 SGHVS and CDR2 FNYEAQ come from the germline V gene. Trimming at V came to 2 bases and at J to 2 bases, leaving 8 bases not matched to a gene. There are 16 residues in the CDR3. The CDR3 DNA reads TGTGCCAGCAGCTTACGCCGGGGGGAGGTACAAGAGACCCAGTACTTC. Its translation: CASSLRRGEVQETQYF.

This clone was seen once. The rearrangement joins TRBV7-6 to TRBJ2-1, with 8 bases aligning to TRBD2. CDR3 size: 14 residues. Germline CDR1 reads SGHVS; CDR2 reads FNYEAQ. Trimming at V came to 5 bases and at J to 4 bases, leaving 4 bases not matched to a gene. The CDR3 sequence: CASSRGGRYNEQFF. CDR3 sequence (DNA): TGTGCCAGCAGCCGGGGGGGGAGGTACAATGAGCAGTTCTTC.

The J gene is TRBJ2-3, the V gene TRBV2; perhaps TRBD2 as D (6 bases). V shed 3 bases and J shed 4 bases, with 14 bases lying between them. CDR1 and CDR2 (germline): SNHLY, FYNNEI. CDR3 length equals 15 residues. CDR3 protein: CASSELTRDADTQYF. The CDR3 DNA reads TGTGCCAGCAGTGAGTTGACTAGGGACGCAGATACGCAGTATTTT.

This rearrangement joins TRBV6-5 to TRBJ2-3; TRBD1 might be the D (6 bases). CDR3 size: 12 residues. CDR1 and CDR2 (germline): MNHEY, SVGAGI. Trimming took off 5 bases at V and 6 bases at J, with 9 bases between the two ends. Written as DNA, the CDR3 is TGTGCCAGCAGTCTAAGGGGGGATACGCAGTATTTT. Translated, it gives CASSLRGDTQYF.

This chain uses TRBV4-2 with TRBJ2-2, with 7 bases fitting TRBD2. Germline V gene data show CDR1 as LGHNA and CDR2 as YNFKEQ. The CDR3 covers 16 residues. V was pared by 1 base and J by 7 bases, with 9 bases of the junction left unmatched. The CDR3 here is CASSQGVLGEGGELFF. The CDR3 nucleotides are TGTGCCAGCAGCCAAGGTGTATTGGGGGAGGGCGGGGAGCTGTTTTTT.

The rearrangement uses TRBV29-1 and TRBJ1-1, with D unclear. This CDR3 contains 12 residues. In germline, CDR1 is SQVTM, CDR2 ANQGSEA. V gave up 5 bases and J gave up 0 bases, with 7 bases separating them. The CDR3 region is CSVRGMNTEAFF. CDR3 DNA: TGCAGCGTTAGAGGTATGAACACTGAAGCTTTCTTT.

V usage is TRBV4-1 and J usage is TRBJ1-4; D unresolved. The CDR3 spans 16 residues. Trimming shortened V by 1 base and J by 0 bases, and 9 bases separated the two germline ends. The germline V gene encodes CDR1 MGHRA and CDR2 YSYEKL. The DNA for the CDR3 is TGCGCCAGCAGCCAAGCGAGTACCTCAACTAATGAAAAACTGTTTTTT. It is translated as CASSQASTSTNEKLFF.

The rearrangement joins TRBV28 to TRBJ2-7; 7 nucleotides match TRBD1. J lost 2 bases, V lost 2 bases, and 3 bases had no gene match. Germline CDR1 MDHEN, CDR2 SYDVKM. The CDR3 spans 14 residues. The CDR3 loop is CASSLTGATYEQYF. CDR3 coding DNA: TGTGCCAGCAGTTTAACAGGGGCCACCTACGAGCAGTACTTC.

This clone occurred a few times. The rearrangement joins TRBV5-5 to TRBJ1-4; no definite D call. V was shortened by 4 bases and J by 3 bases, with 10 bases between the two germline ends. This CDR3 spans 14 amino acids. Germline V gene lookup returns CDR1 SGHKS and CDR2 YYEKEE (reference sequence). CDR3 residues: CASSPDIANEKLFF. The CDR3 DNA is TGTGCCAGCAGCCCAGACATAGCTAATGAAAAACTGTTTTTT.

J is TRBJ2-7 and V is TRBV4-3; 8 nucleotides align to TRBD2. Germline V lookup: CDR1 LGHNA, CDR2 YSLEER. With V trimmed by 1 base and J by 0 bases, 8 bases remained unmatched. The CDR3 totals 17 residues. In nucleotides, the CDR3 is TGCGCCAGCAGCCAAGCCACGGGCGGGGGGAGCTCCTACGAGCAGTACTTC. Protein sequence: CASSQATGGGSSYEQYF.

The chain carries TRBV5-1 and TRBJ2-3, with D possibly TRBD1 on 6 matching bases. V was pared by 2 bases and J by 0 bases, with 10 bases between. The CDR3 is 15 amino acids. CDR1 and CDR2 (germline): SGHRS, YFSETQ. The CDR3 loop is CASSFAQGSTDTQYF. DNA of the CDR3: TGCGCCAGCAGCTTCGCACAGGGCAGCACAGATACGCAGTATTTT.

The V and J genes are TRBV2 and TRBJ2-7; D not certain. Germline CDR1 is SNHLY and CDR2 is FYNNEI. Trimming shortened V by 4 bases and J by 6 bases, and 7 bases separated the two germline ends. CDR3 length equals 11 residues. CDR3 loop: CASSGAPEQYF. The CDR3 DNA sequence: TGTGCCAGCAGTGGGGCTCCCGAGCAGTACTTC.

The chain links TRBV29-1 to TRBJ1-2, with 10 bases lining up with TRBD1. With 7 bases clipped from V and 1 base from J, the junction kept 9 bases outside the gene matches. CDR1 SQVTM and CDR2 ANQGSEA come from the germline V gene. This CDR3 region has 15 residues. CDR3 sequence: CSARQGAKDNYGYTF. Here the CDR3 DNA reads TGCAGCGCGAGACAGGGGGCAAAGGATAACTATGGCTACACCTTC.

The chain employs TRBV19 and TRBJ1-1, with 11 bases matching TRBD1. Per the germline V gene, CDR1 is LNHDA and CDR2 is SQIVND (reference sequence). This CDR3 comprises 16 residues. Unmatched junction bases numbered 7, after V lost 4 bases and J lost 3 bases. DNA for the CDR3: TGTGCCAGTAGTAGTTGGGACAGGGGGTTGGACACTGAAGCTTTCTTT. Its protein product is CASSSWDRGLDTEAFF. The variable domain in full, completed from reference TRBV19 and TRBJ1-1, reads DGGITQSPKYLFRKEGQNVTLSCEQNLNHDAMYWYRQDPGQGLRLIYYSQIVNDFQKGDIAEGYSVSREKKESFPLTVTSAQKNPTAFYLCASSSWDRGLDTEAFFGQGTRLTVV.

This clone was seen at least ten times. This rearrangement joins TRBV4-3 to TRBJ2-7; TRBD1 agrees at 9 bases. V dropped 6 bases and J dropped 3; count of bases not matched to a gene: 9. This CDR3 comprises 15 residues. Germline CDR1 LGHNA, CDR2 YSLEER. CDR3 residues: CASSRGQGVNYEQYF. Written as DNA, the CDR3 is TGCGCCAGCAGTAGGGGACAGGGTGTCAACTACGAGCAGTACTTC.

The CDR3 nucleotides are TGTGCCAGCAGCCCCAGGAAAGGGGCAGAATTTTCGAATTCACCCCTCCACTTT. Translating it yields CASSPRKGAEFSNSPLHF. This chain uses TRBV9 with TRBJ1-6, with D maybe TRBD1 (5 bases). Germline V gives CDR1 SGDLS, CDR2 YYNGEE. The ends were cut back, 4 bases at V and 7 bases at J, with 24 bases in the middle. The CDR3 has 18 residues.